Listed here is a single TCR beta chain. These data belong to a study of patients and donors after allogeneic stem cell transplantation. V shed 3 bases, J shed 8 bases, and the junction held 5 bases outside the gene matches. The CDR3 extends over 14 amino acids. Each CDR3 protein gets one entry after TCRdb re-called the RT-PCR reads with MiXCR. The sample contains over 150,000 distinct CDR3 sequences, 25% to 35% of which appear only once. The V call is TRBV12-3 or TRBV12-4, the J call TRBJ1-4, with TRBD1 matching 8 bases. This receptor was taken from a human donor who was either an allogeneic HSCT recipient or a stem cell or donor lymphocyte infusion donor (not recorded which). It is not recorded whose cells these are; they may come from a transplant donor. Sequencing was performed on blood, either unsorted or a sorted T cell fraction (not recorded which). DNA of the CDR3: TGTGCCAGCAGTTTCAGGGGGCAGGAGGAAAAACTGTTTTTT. Protein product: CASSFRGQEEKLFF.